This entry lists 25 T cell receptor beta chains sequenced from one sample in a study of neurological immune-mediated disorders. TCRdb called the 5' RACE reads again in MiXCR, with one record for every CDR3 protein. The sample has approximately 82,000 distinct CDR3 sequences, 2% to 3% seen once. The specimen sequenced was PBMCs. These receptors were collected from a woman aged 25 to 45 with multiple sclerosis.

In its sample, this clonotype was seen many times. This chain joins TRBV4-3 and TRBJ1-2; no clear D gene. Germline CDR1 and CDR2: LGHNA and YSLEER. The CDR3 length is 14 residues. Between the trimmed V and J ends, which lost 0 bases and 2 bases, there was a span of 7 bases. This chain's CDR3 is CASSQDRWNYGYTF. The CDR3 DNA follows: TGCGCCAGCAGCCAAGATCGTTGGAACTATGGCTACACCTTC.

This clonotype was recorded many times. This rearrangement joins TRBV7-2 to TRBJ2-2; tentative D call: TRBD1 (6 bases). Per the germline V gene, CDR1 is SGHTA and CDR2 is FQGNSA. Trimming shortened V by 5 bases and J by 2 bases, and 12 bases separated the two germline ends. The CDR3 length is 15 residues. The CDR3 DNA reads TGTGCCAGCAGCATACAGGGCCGAAACACCGGGGAGCTGTTTTTT. This gives the protein CASSIQGRNTGELFF.

This clonotype came up many times. The chain employs TRBV3-1 and TRBJ2-7; maybe TRBD2 (5 bases). The CDR3 has 13 residues. The germline CDR1 and CDR2 sequences are LGHDT and YNNKEL (reference sequence). Trimming cost V 3 bases and J 6 bases, with 12 bases left between them. The chain's CDR3 is CASSHEGNGEQYF. The DNA for the CDR3 is TGTGCCAGCAGCCATGAGGGAAACGGCGAGCAGTACTTC.

This clonotype showed up many times. The rearrangement uses TRBV6-2 or TRBV6-3 and TRBJ2-7, with a possible D match to TRBD1 (5 bases). The CDR3 runs to 12 residues. Trimming took off 2 bases at V and 9 bases at J, with 11 bases between the two ends. The V gene's germline CDR1 is MNHEY and CDR2 SVGEGT. This CDR3 is CASSYHQGGQYF. CDR3 nucleotide sequence: TGTGCCAGCAGTTACCATCAGGGTGGGCAGTACTTC.

Many counts were recorded for this clonotype. The rearrangement uses TRBV18 and TRBJ2-1; no firm D call. The CDR3 has 12 amino acids. Trimming removed 6 bases at V and 4 bases at J, with 7 bases between. Per germline, CDR1 KGHSH and CDR2 LQKENI. DNA of the CDR3: TGTGCCAGCTCGGTACTATACAATGAGCAGTTCTTC. This gives the protein CASSVLYNEQFF.

Concerning this clonotype: This may stem from a read error, because a much larger clone lies one nucleotide away. This rearrangement joins TRBV28 to TRBJ2-3, with a weak D call TRBD2 (5 bases). Germline V lookup: CDR1 MDHEN, CDR2 SYDVKM. The CDR3 totals 15 residues. CDR3 region: CASSYGNYETDKQYF. CDR3 bases: TGTGCCAGCAGTTACGGGAACTATGAAACAGATAAGCAGTATTTT.

This clonotype has a count of ten or more. The rearrangement links TRBV5-1 to TRBJ2-3; 8 nucleotides line up with TRBD1. V shed 2 bases and J 0 bases; nucleotides not matched to a gene: 14. This CDR3 comprises 19 residues. In germline, CDR1 is SGHRS, CDR2 YFSETQ. The CDR3 protein is CASSFTGQGSRASTDTQYF. Written as DNA, the CDR3 is TGCGCCAGCAGCTTCACCGGACAGGGATCCCGTGCTAGCACAGATACGCAGTATTTT.

This clonotype has just a few counts. The rearrangement links TRBV20-1 to TRBJ2-1; TRBD2 matches at 14 bases. Germline V gene sequence: CDR1 DFQATT, CDR2 SNEGSKA (reference sequence). V shed 4 bases, J shed 9 bases, and the junction held 5 bases outside the gene matches. The CDR3 runs to 14 residues. This chain's CDR3 is CSAIGTSGSPEQFF. The CDR3, as DNA: TGCAGTGCTATTGGGACTAGCGGGAGTCCTGAGCAGTTCTTC.

This clonotype has at least ten counts. The rearrangement links TRBV5-1 to TRBJ2-1; 7 bases match TRBD2. This CDR3 comprises 16 residues. After removal of 0 bases from V and 5 bases from J, the junction contained 8 bases not matched to a gene. From germline, CDR1 is SGHRS and CDR2 YFSETQ. The CDR3 DNA sequence: TGCGCCAGCAGCTTGGTCGCGGGAGTGGGGAACAATGAGCAGTTCTTC. Its translation: CASSLVAGVGNNEQFF.

This clonotype was counted at least ten times. V usage is TRBV10-3 and J usage is TRBJ2-5; D is undetermined. V dropped 0 bases and J dropped 1 base, with 18 bases sitting between them. Germline-derived CDR1 and CDR2 are ENHRY and SYGVKD. The CDR3 length is 18 residues. The CDR3 is CAISESENRTQPQETQYF. The CDR3 DNA is TGTGCCATCAGTGAGTCTGAAAACCGGACCCAGCCCCAAGAGACCCAGTACTTC.

In its sample, this clonotype was seen many times. The chain has TRBV7-9 and TRBJ1-6, with 9 bases matching TRBD1. V lost 3 bases, J lost 8 bases, and 5 bases stayed unmatched. The CDR3 has 15 residues. Germline lookup yields CDR1 SEHNR and CDR2 FQNEAQ (reference sequence). CDR3 coding DNA: TGTGCCAGCAGCTTGAAGGACAGGGGTCATTCACCCCTCCACTTT. This sequence encodes CASSLKDRGHSPLHF.

This clonotype was counted ten times or more. The chain is built from TRBV18 and TRBJ2-7, with D unclear. Per germline, CDR1 KGHSH and CDR2 LQKENI. V was pared by 5 bases and J by 4 bases, with 9 bases between. This CDR3 is built from 12 residues. This chain's CDR3 is CASSETEYEQYF. In DNA form, the CDR3 reads TGTGCCAGCTCAGAGACGGAGTACGAGCAGTACTTC.

In its sample, this clonotype was seen many times. The chain has TRBV3-1 and TRBJ2-7; no firm D call. Germline values: CDR1 LGHDT, CDR2 YNNKEL (reference sequence). V lost 0 bases and J 4 bases, leaving 10 bases between the germline ends. The CDR3 length is 14 residues. The CDR3 loop is CASSQDIGQYEQYF. The CDR3 DNA reads as TGTGCCAGCAGCCAAGATATCGGCCAATACGAGCAGTACTTC.

This clonotype was observed many times. The CDR3: CSAWDGYNEQFF. CDR3 sequence (DNA): TGCAGCGCATGGGACGGATACAATGAGCAGTTCTTC. The chain uses TRBV29-1 and TRBJ2-1; D assignment may be TRBD1 or TRBD2 (5 bases each). V was shortened by 7 bases and J by 4 bases, with 11 bases between the two germline ends. The length of the CDR3 is 12 residues. CDR1 is SQVTM and CDR2 is ANQGSEA in the germline V gene.

This clonotype was seen repeatedly, ten times or more. The chain uses TRBV20-1 and TRBJ1-1, with D unclear. This CDR3 spans 15 amino acids. Trimming left V 5 bases short and J 0 bases short, with 16 bases between. The V gene's germline CDR1 is DFQATT and CDR2 SNEGSKA (reference sequence). The CDR3 DNA follows: TGCAGTGCTGATACGGTGTCGCAGCTGAACACTGAAGCTTTCTTT. This translates into CSADTVSQLNTEAFF.

In its sample, this clonotype was seen a few times. V usage is TRBV11-3 and J usage is TRBJ2-1, with D possibly being TRBD2 (5 bases). This CDR3 region has 15 residues. Trimming took off 1 base at V and 10 bases at J, with 17 bases between the two ends. Looked up from germline, CDR1 is SGHNT and CDR2 is YENEEA. The CDR3 DNA reads TGTGCCAGCAGCTTAGGAGGGCCCGACCTTGGGGAGCAGTTCTTC. This gives the protein CASSLGGPDLGEQFF.

This clonotype was seen many times. The V gene is TRBV6-2 or TRBV6-3, the J gene TRBJ2-7; D is unresolved. V gave up 3 bases and J gave up 0 bases, with 9 bases separating them. Germline CDR1 and CDR2: MNHEY and SVGEGT. This CDR3 comprises 14 residues. The CDR3 loop is CASSYRVDSYEQYF. CDR3 bases: TGTGCCAGCAGTTATCGGGTAGACTCCTACGAGCAGTACTTC.

This clonotype was observed many times. This sequence joins TRBV28 and TRBJ1-1; D ambiguous. Germline V gene data show CDR1 as MDHEN and CDR2 as SYDVKM. Deletions cut 5 bases from V and 6 bases from J, with 13 bases between. The length of the CDR3 is 13 residues. In nucleotides, the CDR3 is TGTGCCAGCAGTCCGCCGGGGTTCTCTGAAGCTTTCTTT. Translated: CASSPPGFSEAFF.

This clonotype was picked up many times. This chain connects TRBV29-1 to TRBJ2-1, with D perhaps assigned TRBD1 or TRBD2 (5 bases each). The CDR3 contains 15 residues. The V gene's germline CDR1 is SQVTM and CDR2 ANQGSEA. V was trimmed by 6 bases and J by 4 bases, leaving 19 bases between them. The CDR3 DNA follows: TGCAGCGTCAATATTTTGGGGGACCAATACAATGAGCAGTTCTTC. This translates into CSVNILGDQYNEQFF.

Many counts were recorded for this clonotype. V and J are TRBV6-2 or TRBV6-3 and TRBJ2-1; 8 bases match TRBD2. This CDR3 region has 13 residues. Germline trimming cut 5 bases from V and 4 bases from J; bases unmatched to any gene: 1. The germline V gene encodes CDR1 MNHEY and CDR2 SVGEGT. As DNA, the CDR3 is TGTGCCAGCAGTGGGACTAGTTACAATGAGCAGTTCTTC. Its translation: CASSGTSYNEQFF.

This clonotype was observed at least ten times. CDR3 residues: CSAKNQAGGPGEEQFF. Written as DNA, the CDR3 is TGCAGTGCCAAAAACCAAGCGGGAGGGCCAGGGGAAGAGCAGTTCTTC. The rearrangement links TRBV20-1 to TRBJ2-1; the match to TRBD2 covers 10 bases. The CDR3 sequence is 16 residues long. The V and J ends lost 6 bases and 10 bases, in that order; junction bases with no gene match: 18. Germline V gene sequence: CDR1 DFQATT, CDR2 SNEGSKA (reference sequence).

This clonotype showed up just a few times. The chain employs TRBV2 and TRBJ2-2; a possible D gene is TRBD2 (6 bases). Germline lookup yields CDR1 SNHLY and CDR2 FYNNEI. The CDR3 contains 12 residues. Trimming shortened V by 10 bases and J by 4 bases, and 10 bases separated the two germline ends. CDR3 sequence reads: CATGGVTGELFF. CDR3 nucleotides: TGTGCCACCGGCGGGGTCACCGGGGAGCTGTTTTTT.

This clonotype was observed many times. CDR3 in amino acids: CSAIGGGQNTEAFF. DNA for the CDR3: TGCAGTGCTATTGGTGGGGGGCAGAACACTGAAGCTTTCTTT. This sequence joins TRBV20-1 and TRBJ1-1; a weak D match, TRBD1 (6 bases). V was cut by 4 bases and J by 1 base, with 13 bases left in between. The CDR3 is 14 amino acids. Germline V gene data show CDR1 as DFQATT and CDR2 as SNEGSKA (reference sequence).

This clonotype was seen at least ten times. The V gene is TRBV5-5, the J gene TRBJ1-1, with D unresolved. The CDR3 loop spans 15 amino acids. V was trimmed by 0 bases and J by 2 bases, leaving 11 bases between them. CDR1 SGHKS and CDR2 YYEKEE come from the germline V gene (reference sequence). CDR3 amino acids: CASSLAAGFNTEAFF. CDR3 nucleotides: TGTGCCAGCAGCTTGGCTGCGGGTTTTAACACTGAAGCTTTCTTT.

This clonotype was seen ten or more times. This sequence joins TRBV10-3 and TRBJ2-3; D assignment may be TRBD1 or TRBD2 (6 bases each). Between the trimmed V and J ends, which lost 10 bases and 5 bases, there was a span of 13 bases. Per germline, CDR1 ENHRY and CDR2 SYGVKD. This CDR3 has 12 residues. The CDR3 spells CATEGDQDTQYF. The CDR3 nucleotides are TGTGCCACGGAGGGGGACCAAGATACGCAGTATTTT.